The 30 T cell receptor beta chains in this list originate from one sample, sequenced in a study of cytomegalovirus exposure and HLA in healthy donors. In the PCR, 60 Vbeta and 13 Jbeta primers were used. Method: immunoSEQ multiplex PCR; TCRdb's copy keeps in-frame clones and lacks some. The data contain about 130,000 clones, over 15% of them singletons. Specimen: PBMCs. The receptors stem from a female donor in good health and CMV-seropositive.

There are a few counts of this clone. The J gene is TRBJ1-1, the V gene TRBV4-1, with D perhaps matching TRBD1 (5 bases). This CDR3 is built from 15 residues. V lost 5 bases and J lost 3, with 16 bases in between. Germline-derived CDR1 and CDR2 are MGHRA and YSYEKL. CDR3 sequence reads: CASSSEGVIHTEAFF. The DNA for the CDR3 is TGCGCCAGCAGCTCCGAAGGGGTTATTCACACTGAAGCTTTCTTT.

Only a few counts were recorded for this clone. V usage is TRBV7-9 and J usage is TRBJ1-5; no clear D gene. V was pared by 0 bases and J by 4 bases, with 4 bases between. The length of the CDR3 is 13 residues. CDR1 is SEHNR, CDR2 FQNEAQ, per germline (reference sequence). The DNA of the CDR3 is TGTGCCAGCAGCTTAGCCGTAAATCAGCCCCAGCATTTT. It specifies CASSLAVNQPQHF. Full variable domain (missing parts from reference TRBV7-9 and TRBJ1-5): DTGVSQNPRHKITKRGQNVTFRCDPISEHNRLYWYRQTLGQGPEFLTYFQNEAQLEKSRLLSDRFSAERPKGSFSTLEIQRTEQGDSAMYLCASSLAVNQPQHFGDGTRLSIL.

For this clone: Other DNA sequences within the sample encode an identical CDR3. The chain combines TRBV19 with TRBJ1-3, with 9 bases that match TRBD1. CDR1 LNHDA and CDR2 SQIVND come from the germline V gene (reference sequence). V lost 3 bases and J lost 7; bases outside the gene matches: 1. This CDR3 has 13 residues. CDR3 protein: CASSIDRGNTIYF. CDR3 coding DNA: TGTGCCAGTAGTATTGACAGGGGGAACACCATATATTTT.

In its sample, this clone was seen a few times. The chain uses TRBV10-3 and TRBJ2-7; 8 nucleotides align to TRBD2. Germline trimming cut 3 bases from V and 2 bases from J; bases unmatched to any gene: 3. The germline V gene encodes CDR1 ENHRY and CDR2 SYGVKD. The length of the CDR3 is 14 residues. The CDR3 bases are TGTGCCATCAGTGAAACTAGCGGCCCCTACGAGCAGTACTTC. Protein: CAISETSGPYEQYF.

This clone was observed a few times. The V call is TRBV5-1, the J call TRBJ2-3, with D possibly being TRBD2 (5 bases). Trimming left V 5 bases short and J 6 bases short, with 16 bases between. The CDR3 has 14 residues. Germline V lookup: CDR1 SGHRS, CDR2 YFSETQ. The CDR3 DNA reads TGCGCCAGCAGTGGCGGACTCACGCGGGATACGCAGTATTTT. Translation gives CASSGGLTRDTQYF.

J is TRBJ1-6 and V is TRBV9; perhaps TRBD1 as D (5 bases). Trimming shortened V by 7 bases and J by 0 bases, and 11 bases separated the two germline ends. The CDR3 runs 15 residues. The germline V gene encodes CDR1 SGDLS and CDR2 YYNGEE. The CDR3 sequence is CASGIDSSYNSPLHF. CDR3 DNA: TGTGCCAGCGGGATAGACAGCTCCTATAATTCACCCCTCCACTTT.

The chain combines TRBV11-3 with TRBJ2-1; 7 bases agree with TRBD2. J gave up 13 bases and V 5 bases, and 20 bases lay outside the gene matches. In germline, CDR1 is SGHNT, CDR2 YENEEA. The CDR3 covers 16 residues. The CDR3 region is CASSLGMGDYPSPQFF. CDR3 coding DNA: TGTGCCAGCAGCCTTGGAATGGGGGACTACCCCTCCCCACAGTTCTTC.

This clone was counted only a few times. The CDR3, as DNA: TGTGCCAGTAGTAGCCGACAGGGGGTTGGTGAGCAGTTCTTC. This sequence encodes CASSSRQGVGEQFF. The chain carries TRBV19 and TRBJ2-1; 9 bases map to TRBD1. The germline CDR1 and CDR2 sequences are LNHDA and SQIVND (reference sequence). CDR3 length equals 14 residues. J lost 9 bases, V lost 4 bases, and 7 bases had no gene match.

The genes are TRBV5-6 and TRBJ2-5; D possibly corresponds to TRBD2 (7 bases). Trimming removed 1 base at V and 5 bases at J, with 12 bases between. CDR3 length equals 14 residues. Germline V lookup: CDR1 SGHDT, CDR2 YYEEEE. The CDR3 region has the DNA TGTGCCAGCAGCTTGAGGGGGGGCATGGAGACCCAGTACTTC. It specifies CASSLRGGMETQYF.

The V and J genes are TRBV4-3 and TRBJ2-5, with D hard to call. The CDR3 consists of 16 residues. The V and J ends lost 0 bases and 2 bases respectively, with 13 bases between them. Germline CDR1 reads LGHNA; CDR2 reads YSLEER. CDR3 sequence reads: CASSQEAVRQQETQYF. The CDR3 region has the DNA TGCGCCAGCAGCCAAGAGGCGGTCCGCCAACAAGAGACCCAGTACTTC.

The chain is built from TRBV6-5 and TRBJ1-5; 11 positions agree with TRBD1. Germline V gene lookup returns CDR1 MNHEY and CDR2 SVGAGI. The V and J ends lost 6 bases and 6 bases, in that order; junction bases with no gene match: 7. CDR3 length: 15 amino acids. CDR3 residues: CASRAGQGAAQPQHF. CDR3 sequence (DNA): TGTGCCAGCAGGGCTGGACAGGGGGCAGCTCAGCCCCAGCATTTT.

This clone came up a few times. The chain employs TRBV5-1 and TRBJ2-7; a weak D match, TRBD2 (5 bases). V lost 3 bases and J lost 5, with 15 bases in between. Germline-derived CDR1 and CDR2 are SGHRS and YFSETQ. This CDR3 has 14 amino acids. The CDR3 coding sequence is TGCGCCAGCAGCTCAACAGTGGGGAGCGACGAGCAGTACTTC. Its translation: CASSSTVGSDEQYF.

This sequence joins TRBV5-1 and TRBJ2-5, with a tentative D call TRBD2 (5 bases). CDR1 is SGHRS and CDR2 is YFSETQ in the germline V gene. The CDR3 spans 13 residues. Deletions cut 4 bases from V and 5 bases from J, with 12 bases between. The CDR3 nucleotides are TGCGCCAGCAGCACGGGTGTAGCGGAGACCCAGTACTTC. Translated: CASSTGVAETQYF.

V gene TRBV14 combines with J gene TRBJ2-3, with D tentatively TRBD2 (6 bases). The CDR3 length is 14 residues. Per the germline V gene, CDR1 is SGHDN and CDR2 is FVKESK. Between the trimmed V and J ends, which lost 5 bases and 5 bases, there was a span of 14 bases. The CDR3 loop reads CASSYFLGGDTQYF. CDR3 DNA sequence: TGTGCCAGCAGCTACTTCTTGGGGGGAGATACGCAGTATTTT.

The V gene is TRBV29-1, the J gene TRBJ2-3, with D possibly TRBD2 on 5 matching bases. There are 14 residues in the CDR3. Germline V gives CDR1 SQVTM, CDR2 ANQGSEA. V was pared by 1 base and J by 1 base, with 9 bases between. The CDR3 DNA reads as TGCAGCGTTGAAGGTCTAGCCCGCACAGATACGCAGTATTTT. Amino acid sequence: CSVEGLARTDTQYF.

V and J are TRBV4-2 and TRBJ2-1, with TRBD2 matching 11 bases. Germline V gives CDR1 LGHNA, CDR2 YNFKEQ. The junction had 17 bases not matched to a gene; V was cut back by 3 bases and J by 4 bases. The CDR3 runs to 20 residues. In DNA, the CDR3 is TGTGCCAGCAGCCAGATGGGGACTAGCGGATTTCCCTCAAGTTACAATGAGCAGTTCTTC. It specifies CASSQMGTSGFPSSYNEQFF.

This clone was seen only a few times. The chain has TRBV30 and TRBJ2-7, with D perhaps matching TRBD1 (6 bases). CDR1 and CDR2 from the germline V gene are GTSNPN and SVGIG (reference sequence). This CDR3 contains 17 residues. The V and J ends lost 3 bases and 9 bases respectively, with 30 bases between them. DNA for the CDR3: TGTGCCTGGAGACCAGCCGTATTCCGGGACACCCTGGGGGTGCAGTACTTC. It codes for CAWRPAVFRDTLGVQYF.

V gene TRBV14 combines with J gene TRBJ2-6; the match to TRBD2 covers 7 bases. With 4 bases clipped from V and 0 bases from J, the junction kept 9 bases outside the gene matches. The V gene's germline CDR1 is SGHDN and CDR2 FVKESK. The CDR3 length is 18 residues. The chain's CDR3 is CASSPTGGSPSGANVLTF. The CDR3, as DNA: TGTGCCAGCAGCCCTACCGGCGGGAGCCCCTCTGGGGCCAACGTCCTGACTTTC.

V usage is TRBV4-3 and J usage is TRBJ1-2; 7 bases match TRBD1. The J segment lost 4 bases and the V segment lost 1 base, leaving 12 bases of the junction unmatched. The CDR3 has 17 residues. Germline lookup yields CDR1 LGHNA and CDR2 YSLEER. In nucleotides, the CDR3 is TGCGCCAGCAGCCAAGTCAGGGGGAGTCTAATTGGCTATGGCTACACCTTC. It is translated as CASSQVRGSLIGYGYTF.

The V call is TRBV6-8, the J call TRBJ2-3, with TRBD2 matching 12 bases. Unmatched junction bases numbered 18, after V lost 11 bases and J lost 6 bases. This CDR3 has 17 amino acids. Germline CDR1 is MNHGY and CDR2 is SAAAGT. The CDR3 protein is CAGKRTSGRSGLDTQYF. Written as DNA, the CDR3 is TGTGCCGGGAAGCGAACTAGCGGGAGGTCCGGTTTGGATACGCAGTATTTT.

This clone was counted between two and nine times. The rearrangement joins TRBV6-1 to TRBJ2-7; 9 nucleotides agree with TRBD1. Germline-derived CDR1 and CDR2 are MNHNS and SASEGT. The trim removed 10 bases at V and 0 bases at J, leaving 7 bases unmatched. CDR3 length: 14 residues. The CDR3 DNA reads as TGTGCCACCACCGGGACAGGGAACTCCTACGAGCAGTACTTC. Translation gives CATTGTGNSYEQYF.

This clone came up a few times. The CDR3 DNA is TGTGCCAGCAGCCAAGATCTAGCGCTAGCGGGAGGGCAATTGCAGTTCTTC. It yields the protein CASSQDLALAGGQLQFF. This chain links TRBV4-2 with TRBJ2-1, with 12 bases lining up with TRBD2. The germline V gene has CDR1 LGHNA and CDR2 YNFKEQ. This CDR3 spans 17 amino acids. Trimming cost V 0 bases and J 12 bases; bases outside gene matches: 12.

About this clone: One junction end disagrees with the germline gene, perhaps due to a read error. V gene TRBV19 combines with J gene TRBJ2-1; 8 nucleotides line up with TRBD1. Germline loops: CDR1 LNHDA, CDR2 SQIVND (reference sequence). This CDR3 region has 15 residues. The CDR3 here is CASSDRQGYYIEQFF. The CDR3 DNA reads as TGTGCCAGTAGTGATCGACAGGGGTATTACATTGAGCAGTTCTTC.

This clone was observed a few times. CDR3 protein: CASSRRQGYTEAFF. Written as DNA, the CDR3 is TGTGCCAGCAGCCGAAGACAGGGGTACACTGAAGCTTTCTTT. The chain recombines TRBV7-2 with TRBJ1-1, with 8 bases lining up with TRBD1. The junction had 5 bases not matched to a gene; V was cut back by 5 bases and J by 3 bases. This CDR3 comprises 14 residues. The germline CDR1 and CDR2 sequences are SGHTA and FQGNSA.

Only a few counts were recorded for this clone. The DNA is omitted, as the CDR3 cannot be located on it reliably, and the CDR3 follows TCRdb's listing. V and J are TRBV2 and TRBJ1-5. The CDR3 is 14 amino acids in total, end residues counted. Per the germline V gene, CDR1 is SNHLY and CDR2 is FYNNEI. The CDR3 loop reads CASILGGDGQPQHF.

V gene TRBV19 combines with J gene TRBJ1-6; maybe TRBD1 (5 bases). The CDR3 loop spans 15 amino acids. Trimming took off 4 bases at V and 9 bases at J, with 16 bases between the two ends. The germline gives CDR1 LNHDA, CDR2 SQIVND (reference sequence). The CDR3: CASSNRGSAGSPLHF. CDR3 DNA: TGTGCCAGTAGTAATCGGGGGTCGGCAGGTTCACCCCTCCACTTT.

The chain uses TRBV5-6 and TRBJ2-3; TRBD2 aligns across 12 bases. The germline CDR1 and CDR2 sequences are SGHDT and YYEEEE. Trimming took 2 bases from V and 2 from J; bases not matched to a gene: 3. The length of the CDR3 is 16 residues. The CDR3 nucleotides are TGTGCCAGCAGCTTCTGGACTAGCGGGACCACAGATACGCAGTATTTT. Its protein is CASSFWTSGTTDTQYF. Looking up the rest from reference TRBV5-6 and TRBJ2-3 gives the full variable domain: DAGVTQSPTHLIKTRGQQVTLRCSPKSGHDTVSWYQQALGQGPQFIFQYYEEEERQRGNFPDRFSGHQFPNYSSELNVNALLLGDSALYLCASSFWTSGTTDTQYFGPGTRLTVL.

V is TRBV19 and J is TRBJ1-3; D uncertain. The V end was cut by 3 bases, the J end by 3 bases, with 6 bases between. Germline V gene sequence: CDR1 LNHDA, CDR2 SQIVND (reference sequence). This CDR3 has 13 amino acids. CDR3 in amino acids: CASSMRVGNTIYF. The CDR3 DNA reads TGTGCCAGTAGTATGCGGGTTGGAAACACCATATATTTT.

The genes are TRBV5-4 and TRBJ2-5, with a tentative D call TRBD2 (6 bases). V was cut by 4 bases and J by 0 bases, with 13 bases left in between. Germline CDR1 SGHNT, CDR2 YYREEE (reference sequence). The CDR3 contains 15 residues. The CDR3 region has the DNA TGTGCCAGCAGCCCTACTCTAGCGCACCAAGAGACCCAGTACTTC. It specifies CASSPTLAHQETQYF.

This clone was detected a few times. The chain links TRBV6-5 to TRBJ1-1; 8 bases match TRBD1. The germline V gene has CDR1 MNHEY and CDR2 SVGAGI. This CDR3 spans 13 amino acids. V lost 6 bases and J lost 4; bases outside the gene matches: 4. The CDR3 here is CASRPTGGTEAFF. In nucleotides, the CDR3 is TGTGCCAGCAGGCCAACAGGGGGCACTGAAGCTTTCTTT.